This TCR beta chain was documented in a study of regulatory T cells in long-lasting Graves disease. Study observations and caveats: Persistent disease exhibited a predilection for TRBV28, TRBJ1-2 and TRBJ2-5. Small numbers of samples may have cut accuracy.

The germline V gene encodes CDR1 LGHNT and CDR2 FRNRAP. This CDR3 has 14 residues. V shed 5 bases and J 10 bases; nucleotides not matched to a gene: 7. This clonotype was found many times. What it binds is unknown. In building TCR beta libraries, iRepertoire HTBI primers were used together with Arm-PCR of CDR3 regions. In the original workflow: The study identified 50 to 70 TRBV and about 14 TRBJ segments across samples. TCRdb re-called the multiplex PCR reads with MiXCR, one entry per CDR3 protein. It is TCRdb's table, rather than the study itself, that gives the V and J calls and clone size. The data show 620,000 or so distinct CDR3 sequences, roughly 15% seen once. Specified time point: newly diagnosed GD, antithyroid drugs for less than 3 months. PBMC RNA was the source of the TCR library. These data were also reused for a study on T cells in Graves' hyperthyroidism and ophthalmopathy. That publication notes: If no ophthalmopathy progression occurred within 18 months, Graves' hyperthyroidism was stable.

Sample: peripheral blood mononuclear cells (PBMCs), taken at new diagnosis, from a patient treated with antithyroid drugs. The chain has TRBV12-5 and TRBJ2-1; TRBD1 agrees at 11 bases. This clonotype originated in a woman in her 30s with Graves disease. The CDR3 spells CASGLGQGAGEQFF. CDR3 in DNA: TGTGCTAGTGGTCTCGGACAGGGGGCAGGGGAGCAGTTCTTC.